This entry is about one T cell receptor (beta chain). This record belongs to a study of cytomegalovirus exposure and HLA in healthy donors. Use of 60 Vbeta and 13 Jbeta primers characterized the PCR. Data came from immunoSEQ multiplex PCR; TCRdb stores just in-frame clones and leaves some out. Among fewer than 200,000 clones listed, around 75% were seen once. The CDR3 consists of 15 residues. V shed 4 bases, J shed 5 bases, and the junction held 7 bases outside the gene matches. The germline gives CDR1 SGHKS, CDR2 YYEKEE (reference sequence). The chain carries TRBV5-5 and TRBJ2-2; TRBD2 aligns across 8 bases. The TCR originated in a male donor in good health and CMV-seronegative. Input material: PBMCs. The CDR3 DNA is TGTGCCAGCAGCGGGACTAGGGGACTGACCGGGGAGCTGTTTTTT. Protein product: CASSGTRGLTGELFF. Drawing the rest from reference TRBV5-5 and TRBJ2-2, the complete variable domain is DAGVTQSPTHLIKTRGQQVTLRCSPISGHKSVSWYQQVLGQGPQFIFQYYEKEERGRGNFPDRFSARQFPNYSSELNVNALLLGDSALYLCASSGTRGLTGELFFGEGSRLTVL.